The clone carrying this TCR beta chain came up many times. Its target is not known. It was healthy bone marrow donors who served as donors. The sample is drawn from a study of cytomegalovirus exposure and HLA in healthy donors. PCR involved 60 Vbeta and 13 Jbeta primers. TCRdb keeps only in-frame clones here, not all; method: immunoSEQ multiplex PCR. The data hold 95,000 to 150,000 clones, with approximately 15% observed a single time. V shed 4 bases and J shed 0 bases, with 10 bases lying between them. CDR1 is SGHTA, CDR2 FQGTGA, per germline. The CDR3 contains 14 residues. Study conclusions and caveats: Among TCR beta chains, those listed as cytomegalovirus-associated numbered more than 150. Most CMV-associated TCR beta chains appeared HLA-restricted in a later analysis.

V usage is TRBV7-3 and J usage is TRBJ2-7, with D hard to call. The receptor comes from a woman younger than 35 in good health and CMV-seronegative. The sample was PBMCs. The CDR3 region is CASSSTASSYEQYF. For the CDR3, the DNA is TGTGCCAGCAGCTCCACAGCCAGCTCCTACGAGCAGTACTTC.